This T cell receptor (beta chain) was recovered during a study of T cell responses to AZD1222 COVID-19 vaccine. Findings and limits, study-wide: The repertoires were collected only after the peak T cell response. Donor demographics were predominantly white British with a female majority; clonal diversity may be underestimated. At 160-218 and 743-854, vaccine-associated CD4 TCRs were dominant, and they spanned spike. Baseline serology detected seropositivity in only six AZD1222 recipients.

Clones were read by immunoSEQ multiplex PCR, and TCRdb kept only the in-frame ones, dropping some. There are some 140,000 clones in the sample; 80% to 95% occur only once, and roughly 2.8% lies in the top ten. Per the germline V gene, CDR1 is LGHNT and CDR2 is FRNRAP. The CDR3 contains 15 residues. V was cut by 4 bases and J by 2 bases, with 9 bases left in between. As regards this clone: What it recognizes is unknown.

The genes are TRBV12-5 and TRBJ2-6, with no clear D. The specimen was peripheral blood, collected on day 0 of AZD1222 vaccination. The source of this sequence is an adult in good health. CDR3 loop: CASGWDPTGANVLTF. Here the CDR3 DNA reads TGTGCTAGTGGTTGGGATCCTACTGGGGCCAACGTCCTGACTTTC.